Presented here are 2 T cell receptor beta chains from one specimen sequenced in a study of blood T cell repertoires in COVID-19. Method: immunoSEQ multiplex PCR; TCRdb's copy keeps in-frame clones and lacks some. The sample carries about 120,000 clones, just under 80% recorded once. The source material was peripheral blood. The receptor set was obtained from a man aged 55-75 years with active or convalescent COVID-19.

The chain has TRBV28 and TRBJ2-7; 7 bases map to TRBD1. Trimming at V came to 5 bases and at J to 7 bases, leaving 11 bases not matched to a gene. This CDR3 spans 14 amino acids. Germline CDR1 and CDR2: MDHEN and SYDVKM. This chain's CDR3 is CASSRSDRRTEQYF. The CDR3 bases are TGTGCCAGCAGTCGATCGGACAGGAGAACAGAGCAGTACTTC.

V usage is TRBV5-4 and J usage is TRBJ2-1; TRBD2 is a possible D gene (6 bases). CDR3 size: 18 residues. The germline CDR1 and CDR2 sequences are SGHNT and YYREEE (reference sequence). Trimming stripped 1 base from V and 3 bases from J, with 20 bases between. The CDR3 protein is CASSLRRNLGGIYNEQFF. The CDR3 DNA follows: TGTGCCAGCAGCTTGCGCAGGAACTTGGGCGGGATCTACAATGAGCAGTTCTTC.